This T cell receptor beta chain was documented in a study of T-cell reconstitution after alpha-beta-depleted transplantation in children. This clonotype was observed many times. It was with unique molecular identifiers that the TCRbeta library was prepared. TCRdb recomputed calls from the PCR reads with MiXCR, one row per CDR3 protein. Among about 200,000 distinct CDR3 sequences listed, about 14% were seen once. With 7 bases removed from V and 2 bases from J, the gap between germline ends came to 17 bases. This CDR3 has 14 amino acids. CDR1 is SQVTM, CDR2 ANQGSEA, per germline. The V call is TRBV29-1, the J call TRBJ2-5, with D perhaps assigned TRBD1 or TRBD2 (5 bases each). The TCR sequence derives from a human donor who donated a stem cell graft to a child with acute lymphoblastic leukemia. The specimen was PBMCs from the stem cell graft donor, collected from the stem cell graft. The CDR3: CSAKYGTQQETQYF. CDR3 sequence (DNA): TGCAGCGCCAAATACGGGACCCAACAAGAGACCCAGTACTTC.